This entry describes one T cell receptor (beta chain). Germline V CDR1 and CDR2: MNHEY, SVGAGI. The V and J ends lost 6 bases and 4 bases respectively, with 18 bases between them. This CDR3 has 15 amino acids. The data derive from a study of blood T cell repertoires in COVID-19. The overall study: Sites in the United States, Italy and Spain provided acute and convalescent COVID-19 samples.

The method was immunoSEQ multiplex PCR; TCRdb's version includes in-frame clones alone and lacks a portion of them. The sample comprises about 350,000 clones, about nine tenths of which are singletons, and 3% to 4.5% rests with the top ten. This TCR was sampled from a woman aged 55 to 70 with COVID-19, enrolled during active disease. The V call is TRBV6-5, the J call TRBJ1-2; D perhaps matches TRBD1 (5 bases). Sequencing used peripheral blood. The CDR3 bases are TGTGCCAGCAGCGACGGACCCAGGGAGGCCTATGGCTACACCTTC. Amino acid sequence: CASSDGPREAYGYTF.